The 32 T cell receptor beta chains below come from one sample, sequenced in a study of control samples from healthy donors and cancer patients. Sequenced by immunoSEQ multiplex PCR; TCRdb stores in-frame clones only, minus some. The sample lists tens of thousands of clones, about nine tenths seen once, with about 9.5% in the top ten. Sequenced material: PBMCs. Receptors originate from a woman in her 50s with colorectal cancer.

The chain couples TRBV27 to TRBJ1-2, with 7 bases that match TRBD1. The V and J ends lost 5 bases and 6 bases, in that order; junction bases with no gene match: 12. In germline, CDR1 is MNHEY, CDR2 SMNVEV (reference sequence). The CDR3 spans 15 residues. CDR3 DNA: TGTGCCAGCAGTACCTACAGGGGCGTAGGGAATGGCTACACCTTC. It encodes CASSTYRGVGNGYTF.

The chain has TRBV30 and TRBJ1-6; 7 nucleotides match TRBD1. With 7 bases clipped from V and 8 bases from J, the junction kept 8 bases outside the gene matches. Germline-derived CDR1 and CDR2 are GTSNPN and SVGIG (reference sequence). The CDR3 spans 13 residues. As DNA, the CDR3 is TGTGCCTCCTCGACAGGGTTGGATTCACCCCTCCACTTT. Translated, it gives CASSTGLDSPLHF. Full variable domain (remainder filled in from reference TRBV30 and TRBJ1-6): SQTIHQWPATLVQPVGSPLSLECTVEGTSNPNLYWYRQAAGRGLQLLFYSVGIGQISSEVPQNLSASRPQDRQFILSSKKLLLSDSGFYLCASSTGLDSPLHFGNGTRLTVT.

The rearrangement links TRBV4-3 to TRBJ2-2, with 8 bases aligning to TRBD1. The CDR3 has 16 amino acids. V lost 1 base, J lost 8 bases, and 9 bases stayed unmatched. The V gene's germline CDR1 is LGHNA and CDR2 YSLEER. The CDR3 region is CASSQGQDRAFGELFF. CDR3 nucleotides: TGCGCCAGCAGCCAAGGTCAGGACAGGGCCTTTGGGGAGCTGTTTTTT.

The chain employs TRBV5-1 and TRBJ2-4, with D perhaps being TRBD1 or TRBD2 (6 bases each). V was pared by 1 base and J by 1 base, with 15 bases between. The germline gives CDR1 SGHRS, CDR2 YFSETQ. This CDR3 is built from 17 residues. CDR3 bases: TGCGCCAGCAGCTTGAGTGCCGGGGGCGGGGCCAAAAACATTCAGTACTTC. Its translation is CASSLSAGGGAKNIQYF.

The V and J genes are TRBV29-1 and TRBJ1-1; D is undetermined. This CDR3 contains 12 residues. Germline CDR1 reads SQVTM; CDR2 reads ANQGSEA. V was shortened by 6 bases and J by 1 base, with 9 bases between the two germline ends. In nucleotides, the CDR3 is TGCAGCGTATCCAGACGGAACACTGAAGCTTTCTTT. Its protein product is CSVSRRNTEAFF.

This chain joins TRBV7-3 and TRBJ2-1, with D perhaps TRBD2 (5 bases). There are 15 residues in the CDR3. Trimming pared 4 bases from V and 4 bases from J, leaving 14 bases between. Germline-derived CDR1 and CDR2 are SGHTA and FQGTGA. As DNA, the CDR3 is TGTGCCAGCAGCTCCGGCCCTAGCACTTACAATGAGCAGTTCTTC. Translation: CASSSGPSTYNEQFF.

This clone was counted between two and nine times. The V and J genes are TRBV30 and TRBJ1-2; D call uncertain. Germline assignment: CDR1 GTSNPN and CDR2 SVGIG (reference sequence). The CDR3 spans 12 residues. DNA for the CDR3: TGTGCGGGGAGAGGCGGATTCTATGGCTACACCTTC. Translated: CAGRGGFYGYTF.

The CDR3 spells CASSFRQAYSPNGYTF. The CDR3 region has the DNA TGTGCCAGCAGCTTCCGACAGGCCTATTCTCCAAATGGCTACACCTTC. The rearrangement links TRBV5-8 to TRBJ1-2; D may be TRBD1 (6 bases). The germline V gene has CDR1 SGHTS and CDR2 YDEGEE. CDR3 length: 16 residues. The V end was cut by 2 bases, the J end by 6 bases, with 20 bases between.

The chain links TRBV4-1 to TRBJ1-5; tentatively, D is TRBD1 (5 bases). Germline lookup yields CDR1 MGHRA and CDR2 YSYEKL. The CDR3 sequence is 16 residues long. The V end was cut by 1 base, the J end by 5 bases, with 15 bases between. The CDR3 sequence: CASSQGSDRSHQPQHF. The CDR3 DNA reads as TGCGCCAGCAGCCAAGGGTCCGACAGATCTCATCAGCCCCAGCATTTT.

This clone has more than one count but fewer than ten. The chain combines TRBV20-1 with TRBJ1-2; TRBD1 might be the D (6 bases). Germline loops: CDR1 DFQATT, CDR2 SNEGSKA (reference sequence). The V end lost 5 bases, the J end lost 9 bases, and 13 bases lay between the germline ends. The CDR3 contains 11 residues. The CDR3 sequence is CSAGQGRSYTF. In DNA, the CDR3 is TGCAGTGCTGGGCAGGGGAGGAGCTACACCTTC.

This clone came up once. The chain joins TRBV5-5 to TRBJ1-6, with D unclear. The V gene lost 0 bases and the J gene lost 15 bases, with 10 bases spanning the gap. The length of the CDR3 is 12 residues. The germline V gene has CDR1 SGHKS and CDR2 YYEKEE (reference sequence). CDR3 DNA sequence: TGTGCCAGCAGCTTGGAGCAAGGAATCCTCCACTTT. It yields the protein CASSLEQGILHF.

The chain links TRBV27 to TRBJ1-3; 8 positions match TRBD1. The CDR3 sequence is 15 residues long. J lost 1 base, V lost 5 bases, and 4 bases had no gene match. Germline loops: CDR1 MNHEY, CDR2 SMNVEV (reference sequence). The CDR3 nucleotides are TGTGCCAGCAGTCTCAACAGGGGGTCTGGAAACACCATATATTTT. Amino acids: CASSLNRGSGNTIYF.

The rearrangement joins TRBV5-5 to TRBJ2-7; D uncertain. V was trimmed by 0 bases and J by 5 bases, leaving 6 bases between them. The CDR3 sequence is 12 residues long. CDR1 is SGHKS and CDR2 is YYEKEE in the germline V gene (reference sequence). The CDR3 region is CASSLEGHEQYV. CDR3 in DNA: TGTGCCAGCAGCTTGGAAGGCCACGAGCAGTACGTC.

The chain joins TRBV3-1 (or the pseudogene TRBV3-2) to TRBJ2-2, with D uncertain. This CDR3 comprises 17 residues. Trimming left V 0 bases short and J 7 bases short, with 18 bases between. CDR1 is LGHDT, CDR2 YNNKEL, per germline (reference sequence). The CDR3 reads CASSQDSSSGPNGELFF. CDR3 bases: TGTGCCAGCAGCCAAGACTCAAGCTCAGGTCCAAACGGGGAGCTGTTTTTT.

The rearrangement uses TRBV5-6 and TRBJ2-7; 8 bases agree with TRBD1. Germline V lookup: CDR1 SGHDT, CDR2 YYEEEE. This CDR3 comprises 14 residues. Trimming at V came to 0 bases and at J to 6 bases, leaving 5 bases not matched to a gene. This CDR3 reads CASSLGTGFGEQYV. CDR3 in DNA: TGTGCCAGCAGCTTGGGGACAGGGTTTGGCGAGCAGTACGTC.

The chain couples TRBV13 to TRBJ2-2, with a possible D match to TRBD1 (6 bases). Germline V lookup: CDR1 PRHDT, CDR2 FYEKMQ (reference sequence). This CDR3 is built from 17 residues. V lost 2 bases and J lost 6, with 19 bases in between. The chain's CDR3 is CASSLFVGATSPGELFF. The CDR3 DNA reads TGTGCCAGCAGCTTATTTGTGGGGGCGACCAGCCCCGGGGAGCTGTTTTTT. Together with reference TRBV13 and TRBJ2-2, the CDR3 gives the full variable domain: AAGVIQSPRHLIKEKRETATLKCYPIPRHDTVYWYQQGPGQDPQFLISFYEKMQSDKGSIPDRFSAQQFSDYHSELNMSSLELGDSALYFCASSLFVGATSPGELFFGEGSRLTVL.

V is TRBV7-9 and J is TRBJ2-3, with D hard to call. V shed 5 bases and J shed 6 bases, with 15 bases lying between them. The germline gives CDR1 SEHNR, CDR2 FQNEAQ (reference sequence). The CDR3 sequence is 14 residues long. The CDR3 region is CASSPVAADDTQYF. The CDR3 nucleotides are TGTGCCAGCAGCCCCGTGGCAGCCGACGATACGCAGTATTTT.

The chain employs TRBV28 and TRBJ1-5, with unresolved D. In germline, CDR1 is MDHEN, CDR2 SYDVKM. The CDR3 is made up of 12 amino acids. The ends were cut back, 10 bases at V and 6 bases at J, with 13 bases in the middle. The CDR3 DNA reads TGTGCCACCAAAGGAGGAGGTCAGCCCCAGCATTTT. The encoded protein is CATKGGGQPQHF.

The CDR3 region is CASSRRNYGYTF. The CDR3 DNA is TGTGCCAGCAGCAGGCGTAACTATGGCTACACCTTC. The chain uses TRBV9 and TRBJ1-2; D is unresolved. CDR3 length: 12 amino acids. CDR1 and CDR2 from the germline V gene are SGDLS and YYNGEE. Trimming took off 4 bases at V and 1 base at J, with 5 bases between the two ends.

The chain is built from TRBV4-1 and TRBJ2-7; 13 positions match TRBD2. CDR3 length: 21 amino acids. Germline CDR1 reads MGHRA; CDR2 reads YSYEKL. The V segment lost 2 bases and the J segment 0 bases; nucleotides outside the gene matches: 16. CDR3 sequence reads: CASSQHYPGELAGGFSYEQYV. CDR3 sequence (DNA): TGCGCCAGCAGCCAACACTACCCCGGGGAACTAGCGGGGGGGTTCTCCTACGAGCAGTACGTC.

This clone was detected only once. The rearrangement joins TRBV28 to TRBJ2-1, with 12 bases aligning to TRBD2. V was clipped by 1 base and J by 10 bases; unmatched bases: 5. CDR3 length: 15 residues. Germline assignment: CDR1 MDHEN and CDR2 SYDVKM. The CDR3 sequence is CASSLLTSGGREQFF. CDR3 nucleotide sequence: TGTGCCAGCAGTTTATTGACTAGCGGGGGAAGGGAGCAGTTCTTC.

The chain carries TRBV19 and TRBJ1-2; D might be TRBD1 (6 bases). Germline-derived CDR1 and CDR2 are LNHDA and SQIVND (reference sequence). The germline V and J ends were trimmed by 7 bases and 5 bases, with 14 bases remaining between them. CDR3 length: 13 residues. CDR3 DNA: TGTGCCAGTATCGGGGGCCCCTCGTATGGCTACACCTTC. As protein: CASIGGPSYGYTF. Variable domain in full (rest from reference TRBV19 and TRBJ1-2): DGGITQSPKYLFRKEGQNVTLSCEQNLNHDAMYWYRQDPGQGLRLIYYSQIVNDFQKGDIAEGYSVSREKKESFPLTVTSAQKNPTAFYLCASIGGPSYGYTFGSGTRLTVV.

The chain couples TRBV21-1 to TRBJ2-1. TRBV21-1 constitutes a pseudogene. The CDR3 is 16 residues long. The CDR3 protein is CASSRDRDLSYNEQFF. The CDR3, as DNA: TGTGCCAGCAGCAGAGACCGGGACCTCTCCTACAATGAGCAGTTCTTC.

Only one count was recorded for this clone. The chain couples TRBV6-6 to TRBJ2-1, with a weak D call TRBD1 (5 bases). The CDR3 extends over 15 amino acids. The V and J ends lost 6 bases and 2 bases respectively, with 14 bases between them. Germline CDR1 and CDR2: MNHNY and SVGAGI (reference sequence). The chain's CDR3 is CASSLARVTYNEQFF. DNA for the CDR3: TGTGCCAGCAGCCTCGCCAGGGTCACCTACAATGAGCAGTTCTTC.

The J gene is TRBJ2-5, the V gene TRBV5-1, with 10 nucleotides matching TRBD1. Trimming at V came to 0 bases and at J to 3 bases, leaving 5 bases not matched to a gene. From germline, CDR1 is SGHRS and CDR2 YFSETQ. This CDR3 has 16 residues. The CDR3 DNA follows: TGCGCCAGCAGCTTGGATCCGGGACAGGGGAAAGAGACCCAGTACTTC. Encoded protein: CASSLDPGQGKETQYF.

The V call is TRBV2, the J call TRBJ1-5; D unclear. This CDR3 has 15 amino acids. Per the germline V gene, CDR1 is SNHLY and CDR2 is FYNNEI. The ends were cut back, 6 bases at V and 6 bases at J, with 18 bases in the middle. This CDR3 reads CASSINTAVGQPQHF. The CDR3 region has the DNA TGTGCCAGCAGCATAAACACGGCAGTGGGTCAGCCCCAGCATTTT.

The genes are TRBV12-2 and TRBJ1-5; the table's D call, TRBD1, was not checked against the DNA. TRBV12-2 counts as a pseudogene. CDR3 length: 14 residues. In nucleotides, the CDR3 is TGTGCAAGTCGCTTAGGACAGGGAAGGCAGCCCCAGCATTTT. Translated, it gives CASRLGQGRQPQHF.

This chain uses TRBV29-1 with TRBJ1-1; D uncertain. Trimming took 7 bases from V and 7 from J, leaving 19 bases between them. The germline gives CDR1 SQVTM, CDR2 ANQGSEA. The CDR3 extends over 13 amino acids. Here the CDR3 reads CSAVGRRASEAFF. In DNA form, the CDR3 reads TGCAGCGCTGTAGGACGGCGGGCTAGTGAAGCTTTCTTT.

The chain employs TRBV9 and TRBJ1-1; D is perhaps TRBD1 (6 bases). Germline-derived CDR1 and CDR2 are SGDLS and YYNGEE. The CDR3 sequence is 16 residues long. The V and J ends lost 0 bases and 1 base respectively, with 13 bases between them. In DNA form, the CDR3 reads TGTGCCAGCAGCGTAGGCCAGGGGAGAGGGAACACTGAAGCTTTCTTT. Protein product: CASSVGQGRGNTEAFF.

The chain employs TRBV10-3 and TRBJ2-3; D is unclear. The ends were cut back, 0 bases at V and 3 bases at J, with 1 base in the middle. The CDR3 length is 12 residues. Germline loops: CDR1 ENHRY, CDR2 SYGVKD. The CDR3 sequence: CAISESTDTQYF. In nucleotides, the CDR3 is TGTGCCATCAGTGAGTCTACAGATACGCAGTATTTT.

V usage is TRBV28 and J usage is TRBJ1-6; D gene ambiguous. Germline V lookup: CDR1 MDHEN, CDR2 SYDVKM. The CDR3 is 16 amino acids. V lost 8 bases and J lost 2, with 16 bases in between. In DNA, the CDR3 is TGTGCCAGCGGGGAGGTCATTGGGGCCTATAATTCACCCCTCCACTTT. Its protein product is CASGEVIGAYNSPLHF. Filled out from reference TRBV28 and TRBJ1-6, the complete variable domain reads DVKVTQSSRYLVKRTGEKVFLECVQDMDHENMFWYRQDPGLGLRLIYFSYDVKMKEKGDIPEGYSVSREKKERFSLILESASTNQTSMYLCASGEVIGAYNSPLHFGNGTRLTVT.

The chain has TRBV6-6 and TRBJ1-6, with D hard to call. The CDR3 is made up of 13 amino acids. CDR1 MNHNY and CDR2 SVGAGI come from the germline V gene (reference sequence). Trimming cost V 5 bases and J 7 bases, with 9 bases left between them. The CDR3 DNA follows: TGTGCCAGCAGTAGGACGGAGAATTCACCCCTCCACTTT. Amino acid sequence: CASSRTENSPLHF.